The rows below give T cell receptor beta chains drawn from one sample of a study of cytomegalovirus exposure and HLA in healthy donors. Only in-frame clones appear in the TCRdb table, and some are missing; sequencing was by immunoSEQ multiplex PCR. The sample contains 150,000 or so clones, about 64% of which appear only once. What was sequenced was PBMCs. The source of these receptors is a young woman in good health and CMV-seropositive. Both conserved end residues are part of each CDR3. D genes are given only for firm matches. Only some rows state a clone size, as once, few, many or a class for expanded clones.

D gene,V gene,clone size,J gene,CDR3 protein,CDR3 DNA
TRBD1,TRBV15,.,TRBJ2-5,CATSRVRGQGARETQYF,TGTGCCACCAGCAGAGTTAGGGGACAGGGGGCGCGGGAGACCCAGTACTTC
.,TRBV7-9,few,TRBJ2-7,CASSQTGTPPEQYF,TGTGCCAGCAGTCAGACAGGTACCCCCCCCGAGCAGTACTTC
.,TRBV7-2,.,TRBJ1-2,CASSLGRAGYTF,TGTGCCAGCAGCTTAGGGAGGGCTGGCTACACCTTC
TRBD1,TRBV9,.,TRBJ1-1,CASSAGQAMNTEAFF,TGTGCCAGCAGCGCGGGACAGGCTATGAACACTGAAGCTTTCTTT
TRBD1,TRBV6-5,.,TRBJ2-7,CASKRTGVYEQYF,TGTGCCAGCAAAAGGACAGGGGTTTACGAGCAGTACTTC
.,TRBV15,.,TRBJ1-2,CATSRPREYRGYTF,TGTGCCACCAGCAGACCTCGGGAGTATCGAGGCTACACCTTC
TRBD1,TRBV29-1,.,TRBJ1-4,CSVAGTGGSNEKLFF,TGCAGCGTAGCCGGGACAGGGGGGTCTAATGAAAAACTGTTTTTT
.,TRBV7-9,.,TRBJ2-4,CASSLGTGRAKNIQYF,TGTGCCAGCAGCTTAGGGACGGGGAGGGCCAAAAACATTCAGTACTTC
.,TRBV2,.,TRBJ1-4,CASSAGGKNEKLFF,TGTGCCAGCAGTGCTGGGGGGAAAAATGAAAAACTGTTTTTT
TRBD1,TRBV7-9,.,TRBJ1-1,CASSPWTGVNTEAFF,TGTGCCAGCAGCCCGTGGACAGGGGTGAACACTGAAGCTTTCTTT
TRBD1,TRBV18,.,TRBJ2-5,CASSPRQGGGETQYF,TGTGCCAGCTCACCACGACAGGGGGGCGGAGAGACCCAGTACTTC
.,TRBV6-6,.,TRBJ2-3,CASSQLRGTDTQYF,TGTGCCAGCAGTCAGTTGAGGGGGACAGATACGCAGTATTTT
TRBD1,TRBV29-1,.,TRBJ1-1,CSVPGGTEAFF,TGCAGCGTCCCAGGGGGCACTGAAGCTTTCTTT
.,TRBV13,few,TRBJ1-1,CASSFRENTEAFF,TGTGCCAGCAGCTTCCGGGAGAACACTGAAGCTTTCTTT
TRBD1,TRBV7-2,.,TRBJ1-5,CASSLLYPGQGGDQPQHF,TGTGCCAGCAGCTTACTCTACCCGGGACAGGGTGGGGATCAGCCCCAGCATTTT
TRBD1,TRBV6-8,.,TRBJ2-7,CASSSSGQTLYEQYF,TGTGCCAGCAGTTCGTCGGGACAGACCCTTTACGAGCAGTACTTC
.,TRBV5-1,.,TRBJ2-1,CASSFQGSGGPVDEQFF,TGCGCCAGCAGCTTCCAGGGGAGCGGTGGGCCGGTGGATGAGCAGTTCTTC
.,TRBV9,.,TRBJ2-3,CASNQFTDTQYF,TGTGCCAGTAACCAGTTCACAGATACGCAGTATTTT
TRBD1,TRBV2,.,TRBJ1-2,CASTGDRNNYGYTF,TGTGCCAGCACCGGGGACAGGAATAACTATGGCTACACCTTC
.,TRBV4-2,.,TRBJ2-1,CASSQDLLASYNEQFF,TGTGCCAGCAGCCAAGATCTACTAGCATCCTACAATGAGCAGTTCTTC